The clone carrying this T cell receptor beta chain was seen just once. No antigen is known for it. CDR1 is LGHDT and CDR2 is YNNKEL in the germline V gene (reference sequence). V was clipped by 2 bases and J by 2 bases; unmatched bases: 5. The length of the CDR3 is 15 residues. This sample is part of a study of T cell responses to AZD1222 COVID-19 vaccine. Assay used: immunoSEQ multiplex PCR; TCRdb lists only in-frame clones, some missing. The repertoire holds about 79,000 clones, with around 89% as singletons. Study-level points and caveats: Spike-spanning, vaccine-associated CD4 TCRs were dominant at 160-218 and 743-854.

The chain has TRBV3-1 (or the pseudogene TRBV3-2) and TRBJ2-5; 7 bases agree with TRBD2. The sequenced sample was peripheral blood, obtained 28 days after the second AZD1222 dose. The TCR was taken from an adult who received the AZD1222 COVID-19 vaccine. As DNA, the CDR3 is TGTGCCAGCAGCCAATCCAGCGGGGTGCAAGAGACCCAGTACTTC. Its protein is CASSQSSGVQETQYF.